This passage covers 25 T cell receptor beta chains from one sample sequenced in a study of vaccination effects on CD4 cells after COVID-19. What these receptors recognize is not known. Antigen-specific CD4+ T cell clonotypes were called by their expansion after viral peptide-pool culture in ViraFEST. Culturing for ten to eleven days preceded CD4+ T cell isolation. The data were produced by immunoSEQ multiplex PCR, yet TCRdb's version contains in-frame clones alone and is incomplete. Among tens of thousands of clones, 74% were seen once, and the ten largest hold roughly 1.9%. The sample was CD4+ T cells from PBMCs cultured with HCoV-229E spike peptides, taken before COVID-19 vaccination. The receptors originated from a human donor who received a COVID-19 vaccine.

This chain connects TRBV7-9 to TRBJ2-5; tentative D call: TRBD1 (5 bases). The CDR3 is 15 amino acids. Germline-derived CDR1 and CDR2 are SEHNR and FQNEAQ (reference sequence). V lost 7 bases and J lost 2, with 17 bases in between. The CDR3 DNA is TGTGCCAGCACCAAAAGCGTAGGGGTACAAGAGACCCAGTACTTC. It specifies CASTKSVGVQETQYF.

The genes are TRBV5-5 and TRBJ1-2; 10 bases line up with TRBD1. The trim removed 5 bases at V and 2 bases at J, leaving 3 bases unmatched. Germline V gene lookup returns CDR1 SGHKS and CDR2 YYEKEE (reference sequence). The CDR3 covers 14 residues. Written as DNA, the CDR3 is TGTGCCAGCAGGACGGGACAGGGGAACTATGGCTACACCTTC. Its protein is CASRTGQGNYGYTF.

The CDR3 loop reads CASSIGGISGANVLTF. CDR3 coding DNA: TGTGCCAGCAGCATCGGAGGAATCTCTGGGGCCAACGTCCTGACTTTC. V usage is TRBV11-3 and J usage is TRBJ2-6; possible D gene TRBD2, 5 bases. Germline-derived CDR1 and CDR2 are SGHNT and YENEEA. Trimming removed 5 bases at V and 0 bases at J, with 11 bases between. The CDR3 is made up of 16 amino acids.

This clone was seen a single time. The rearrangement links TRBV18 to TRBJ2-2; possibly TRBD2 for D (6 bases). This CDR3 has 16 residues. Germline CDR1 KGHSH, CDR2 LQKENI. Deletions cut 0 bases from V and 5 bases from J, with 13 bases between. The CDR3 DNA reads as TGTGCCAGCTCACCACCGATCGGGGGAGAGACCGGGGAGCTGTTTTTT. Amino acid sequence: CASSPPIGGETGELFF. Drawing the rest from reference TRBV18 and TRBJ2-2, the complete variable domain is NAGVMQNPRHLVRRRGQEARLRCSPMKGHSHVYWYRQLPEEGLKFMVYLQKENIIDESGMPKERFSAEFPKEGPSILRIQQVVRGDSAAYFCASSPPIGGETGELFFGEGSRLTVL.

CDR3 DNA sequence: TGTGCCAGCAGCCCGCTCGACAGGGGGAAGGGTACTGAAGCTTTCTTT. This codes for CASSPLDRGKGTEAFF. The V call is TRBV14, the J call TRBJ1-1; 9 bases map to TRBD1. V was pared by 4 bases and J by 5 bases, with 11 bases of the junction left unmatched. The CDR3 is 16 amino acids. Per germline, CDR1 SGHDN and CDR2 FVKESK.

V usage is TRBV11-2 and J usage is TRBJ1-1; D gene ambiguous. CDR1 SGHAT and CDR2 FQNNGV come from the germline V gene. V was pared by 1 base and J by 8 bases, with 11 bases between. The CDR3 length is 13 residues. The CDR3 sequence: CASSLGFGREAFF. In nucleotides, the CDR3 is TGTGCCAGCAGCTTAGGTTTCGGGCGGGAAGCTTTCTTT.

CDR3 nucleotide sequence: TGCGCCAGCAGCTCCGGACAGACAGATACGCAGTATTTT. This encodes CASSSGQTDTQYF. V usage is TRBV5-1 and J usage is TRBJ2-3; D might be TRBD1 (6 bases). The CDR3 loop spans 13 amino acids. CDR1 and CDR2 from the germline V gene are SGHRS and YFSETQ. V lost 3 bases and J 3 bases, leaving 8 bases between the germline ends. Filled out from reference TRBV5-1 and TRBJ2-3, the complete variable domain reads KAGVTQTPRYLIKTRGQQVTLSCSPISGHRSVSWYQQTPGQGLQFLFEYFSETQRNKGNFPGRFSGRQFSNSRSEMNVSTLELGDSALYLCASSSGQTDTQYFGPGTRLTVL.

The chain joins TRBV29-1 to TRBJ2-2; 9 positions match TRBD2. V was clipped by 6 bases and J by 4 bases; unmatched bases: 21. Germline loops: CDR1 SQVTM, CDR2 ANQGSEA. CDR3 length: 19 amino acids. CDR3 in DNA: TGCAGCGTCCCGGGAGTTTCCATGGCGGGGGGGCGTCTCACCGGGGAGCTGTTTTTT. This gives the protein CSVPGVSMAGGRLTGELFF.

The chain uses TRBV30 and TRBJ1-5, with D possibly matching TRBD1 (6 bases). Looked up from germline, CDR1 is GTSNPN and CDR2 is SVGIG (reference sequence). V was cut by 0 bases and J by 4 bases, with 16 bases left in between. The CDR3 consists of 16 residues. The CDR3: CAWSVQGPLENQPQHF. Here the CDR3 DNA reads TGTGCCTGGAGTGTACAGGGTCCATTGGAAAATCAGCCCCAGCATTTT.

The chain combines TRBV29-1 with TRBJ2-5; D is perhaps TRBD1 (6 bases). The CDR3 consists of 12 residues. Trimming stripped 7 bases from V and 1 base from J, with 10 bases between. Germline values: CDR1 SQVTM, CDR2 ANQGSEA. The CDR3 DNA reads TGCAGCGCAGGGGAAATCCAAGAGACCCAGTACTTC. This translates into CSAGEIQETQYF.

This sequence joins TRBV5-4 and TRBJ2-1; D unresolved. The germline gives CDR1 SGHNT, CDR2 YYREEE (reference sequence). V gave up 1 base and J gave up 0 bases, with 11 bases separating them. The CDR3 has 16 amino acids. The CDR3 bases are TGTGCCAGCAGCTTGTCCGACACTGGCTCCTACAATGAGCAGTTCTTC. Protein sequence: CASSLSDTGSYNEQFF.

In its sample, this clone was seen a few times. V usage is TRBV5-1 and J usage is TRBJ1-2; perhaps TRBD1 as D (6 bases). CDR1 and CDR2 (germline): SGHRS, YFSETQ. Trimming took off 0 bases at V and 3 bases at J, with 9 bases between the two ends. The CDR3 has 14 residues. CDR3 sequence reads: CASSLVRGDYGYTF. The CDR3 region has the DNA TGCGCCAGCAGCTTGGTCAGGGGTGACTATGGCTACACCTTC. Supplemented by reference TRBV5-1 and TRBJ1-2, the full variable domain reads KAGVTQTPRYLIKTRGQQVTLSCSPISGHRSVSWYQQTPGQGLQFLFEYFSETQRNKGNFPGRFSGRQFSNSRSEMNVSTLELGDSALYLCASSLVRGDYGYTFGSGTRLTVV.

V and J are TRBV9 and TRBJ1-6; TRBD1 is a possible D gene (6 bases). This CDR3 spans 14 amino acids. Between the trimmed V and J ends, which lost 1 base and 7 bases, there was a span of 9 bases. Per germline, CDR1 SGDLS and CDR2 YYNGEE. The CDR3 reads CASSVQGRNSPLHF. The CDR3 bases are TGTGCCAGCAGCGTACAGGGGCGGAATTCACCCCTCCACTTT.

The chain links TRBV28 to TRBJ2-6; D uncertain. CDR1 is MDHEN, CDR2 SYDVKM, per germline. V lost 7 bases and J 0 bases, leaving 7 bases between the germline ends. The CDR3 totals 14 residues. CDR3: CASTAFSGANVLTF. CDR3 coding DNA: TGTGCCAGCACCGCTTTCTCTGGGGCCAACGTCCTGACTTTC.

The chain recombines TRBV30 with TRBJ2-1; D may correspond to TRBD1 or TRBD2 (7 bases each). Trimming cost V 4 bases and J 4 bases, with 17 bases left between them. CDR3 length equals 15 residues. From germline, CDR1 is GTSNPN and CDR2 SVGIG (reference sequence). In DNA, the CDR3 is TGTGCCTGGACCCTATCAGGGGGGGGTTACAATGAGCAGTTCTTC. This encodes CAWTLSGGGYNEQFF.

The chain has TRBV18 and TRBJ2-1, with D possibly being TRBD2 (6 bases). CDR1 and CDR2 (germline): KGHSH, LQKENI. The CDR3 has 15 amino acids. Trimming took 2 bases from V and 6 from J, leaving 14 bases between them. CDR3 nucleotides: TGTGCCAGCTCACCATCGGCGGGGTCTATCAATGAGCAGTTCTTC. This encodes CASSPSAGSINEQFF.

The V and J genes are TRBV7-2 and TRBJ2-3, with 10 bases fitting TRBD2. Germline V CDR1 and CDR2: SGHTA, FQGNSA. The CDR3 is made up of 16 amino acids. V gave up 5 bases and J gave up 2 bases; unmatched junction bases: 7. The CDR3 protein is CASSQGSGGFTDTQYF. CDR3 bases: TGTGCCAGCAGCCAAGGTAGCGGGGGGTTCACAGATACGCAGTATTTT.

The CDR3 region has the DNA TGTGCCAGCAGCCGGAACAGGGAAGAGACCCAGTACTTC. Its protein is CASSRNREETQYF. The gene calls are TRBV7-9 and TRBJ2-5, with a possible D match to TRBD1 (6 bases). Germline lookup yields CDR1 SEHNR and CDR2 FQNEAQ (reference sequence). The V end was cut by 5 bases, the J end by 3 bases, with 10 bases between. The CDR3 sequence is 13 residues long.

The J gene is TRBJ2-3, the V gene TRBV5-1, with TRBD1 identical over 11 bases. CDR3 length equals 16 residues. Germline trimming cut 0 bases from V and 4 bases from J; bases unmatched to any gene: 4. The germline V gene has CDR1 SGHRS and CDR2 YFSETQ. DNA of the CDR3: TGCGCCAGCAGCTTGGAAGGACAGGGGGCCGCAGATACGCAGTATTTT. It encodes CASSLEGQGAADTQYF.

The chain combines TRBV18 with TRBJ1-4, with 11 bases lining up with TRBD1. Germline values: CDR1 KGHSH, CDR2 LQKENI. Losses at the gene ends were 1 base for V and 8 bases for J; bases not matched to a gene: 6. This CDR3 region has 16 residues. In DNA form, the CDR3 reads TGTGCCAGCTCACCACGGCGGGACAGGGGGAAGGAAAAACTGTTTTTT. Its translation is CASSPRRDRGKEKLFF. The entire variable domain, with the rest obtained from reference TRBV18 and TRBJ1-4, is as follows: NAGVMQNPRHLVRRRGQEARLRCSPMKGHSHVYWYRQLPEEGLKFMVYLQKENIIDESGMPKERFSAEFPKEGPSILRIQQVVRGDSAAYFCASSPRRDRGKEKLFFGSGTQLSVL.

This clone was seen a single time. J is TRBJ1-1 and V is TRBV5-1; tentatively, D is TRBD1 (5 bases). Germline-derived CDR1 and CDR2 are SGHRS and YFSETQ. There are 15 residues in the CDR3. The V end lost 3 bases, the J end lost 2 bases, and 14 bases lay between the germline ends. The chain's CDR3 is CASSYRIRDNTEAFF. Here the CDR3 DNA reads TGCGCCAGCAGCTACCGGATCAGGGATAACACTGAAGCTTTCTTT.

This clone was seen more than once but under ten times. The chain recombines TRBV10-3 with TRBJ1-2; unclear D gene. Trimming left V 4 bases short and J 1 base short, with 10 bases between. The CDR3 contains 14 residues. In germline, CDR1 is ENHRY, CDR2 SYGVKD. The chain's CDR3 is CAISGQSYNYGYTF. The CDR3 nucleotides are TGTGCCATCAGTGGCCAGAGTTATAACTATGGCTACACCTTC.

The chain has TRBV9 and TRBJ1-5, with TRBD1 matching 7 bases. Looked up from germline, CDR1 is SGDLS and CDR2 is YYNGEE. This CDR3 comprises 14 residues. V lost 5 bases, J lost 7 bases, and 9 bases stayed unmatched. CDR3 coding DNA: TGTGCCAGCAGTCGACAGGGAGAGGAACAGCCCCAGCATTTT. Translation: CASSRQGEEQPQHF.

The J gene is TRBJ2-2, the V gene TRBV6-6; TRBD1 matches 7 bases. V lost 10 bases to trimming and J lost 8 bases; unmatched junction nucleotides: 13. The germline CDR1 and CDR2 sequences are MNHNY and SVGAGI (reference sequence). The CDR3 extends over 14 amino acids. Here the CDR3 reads CATKGGDGVGELFF. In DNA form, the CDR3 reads TGTGCCACTAAAGGGGGCGACGGTGTAGGGGAGCTGTTTTTT.

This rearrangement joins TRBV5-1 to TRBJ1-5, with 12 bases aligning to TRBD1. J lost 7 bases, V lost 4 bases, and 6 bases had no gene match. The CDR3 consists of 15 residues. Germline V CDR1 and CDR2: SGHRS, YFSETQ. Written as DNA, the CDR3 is TGCGCCAGCAGCCCGGGACAGGGGGCTTCCCAGCCCCAGCATTTT. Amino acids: CASSPGQGASQPQHF.